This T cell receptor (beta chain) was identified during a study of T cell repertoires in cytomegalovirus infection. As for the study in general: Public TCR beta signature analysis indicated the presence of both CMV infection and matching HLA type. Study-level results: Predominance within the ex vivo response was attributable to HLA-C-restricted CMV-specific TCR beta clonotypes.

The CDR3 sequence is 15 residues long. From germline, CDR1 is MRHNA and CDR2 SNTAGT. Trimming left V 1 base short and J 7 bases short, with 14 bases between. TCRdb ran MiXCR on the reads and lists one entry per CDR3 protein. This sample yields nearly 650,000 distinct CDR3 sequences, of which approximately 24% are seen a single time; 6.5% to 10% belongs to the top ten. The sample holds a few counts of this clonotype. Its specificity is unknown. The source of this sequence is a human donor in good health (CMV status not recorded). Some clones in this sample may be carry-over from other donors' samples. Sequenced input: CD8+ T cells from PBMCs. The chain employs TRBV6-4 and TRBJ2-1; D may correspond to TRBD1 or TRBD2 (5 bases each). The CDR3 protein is CASSDFRGTGNEQFF. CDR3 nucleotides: TGTGCCAGCAGTGACTTCAGAGGGACGGGGAATGAGCAGTTCTTC.